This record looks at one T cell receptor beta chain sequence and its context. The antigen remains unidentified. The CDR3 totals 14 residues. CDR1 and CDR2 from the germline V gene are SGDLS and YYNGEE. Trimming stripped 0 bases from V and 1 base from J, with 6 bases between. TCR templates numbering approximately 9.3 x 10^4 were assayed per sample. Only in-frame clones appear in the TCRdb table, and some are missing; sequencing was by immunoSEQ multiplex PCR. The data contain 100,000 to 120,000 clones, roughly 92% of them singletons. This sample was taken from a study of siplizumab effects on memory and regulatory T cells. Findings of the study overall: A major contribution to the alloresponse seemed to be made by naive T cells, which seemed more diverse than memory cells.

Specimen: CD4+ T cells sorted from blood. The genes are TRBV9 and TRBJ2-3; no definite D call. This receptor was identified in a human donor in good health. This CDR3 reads CASSVGARTDTQYF. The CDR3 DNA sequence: TGTGCCAGCAGCGTAGGAGCTCGCACAGATACGCAGTATTTT.